These 16 T cell receptor beta chains originate from one sample sequenced in a study of blood T cell repertoires in COVID-19. The protocol was immunoSEQ multiplex PCR, while the TCRdb copy is restricted to in-frame clones and leaves out a portion. The sample has approximately 240,000 clones; less than 85% are singletons. The specimen was peripheral blood. The origin of the receptors is a woman over 75 with active or convalescent COVID-19.

The V gene is TRBV6-2 or TRBV6-3, the J gene TRBJ2-3; a weak D match, TRBD1 (5 bases). V lost 5 bases and J 5 bases, leaving 11 bases between the germline ends. CDR1 is MNHEY, CDR2 SVGEGT, per germline. The CDR3 has 13 amino acids. CDR3 amino acids: CASSALRVDTQYF. DNA for the CDR3: TGTGCCAGCAGTGCCCTCAGGGTAGATACGCAGTATTTT.

CDR3 region: CSVDSRGAETQYF. CDR3 in DNA: TGCAGCGTTGATTCTCGGGGGGCAGAGACCCAGTACTTC. The chain joins TRBV29-1 to TRBJ2-5; tentative D call: TRBD2 (7 bases). This CDR3 comprises 13 residues. Trimming stripped 3 bases from V and 4 bases from J, with 12 bases between. The germline gives CDR1 SQVTM, CDR2 ANQGSEA.

The genes are TRBV6-5 and TRBJ2-7; D is unclear. Trimming removed 0 bases at V and 3 bases at J, with 9 bases between. In germline, CDR1 is MNHEY, CDR2 SVGAGI. CDR3 length: 14 residues. The CDR3 protein is CASSYSIAGYEQYF. CDR3 DNA: TGTGCCAGCAGTTACTCGATTGCAGGCTACGAGCAGTACTTC.

The genes are TRBV19 and TRBJ2-5; 10 nucleotides match TRBD1. The junction had 17 bases not matched to a gene; V was cut back by 4 bases and J by 9 bases. This CDR3 contains 17 residues. Per germline, CDR1 LNHDA and CDR2 SQIVND (reference sequence). The CDR3 reads CASSTTTGGYVPTAQYF. CDR3 bases: TGTGCCAGTAGTACCACGACAGGGGGCTATGTACCAACGGCCCAGTACTTC.

The chain employs TRBV4-1 and TRBJ1-5; 10 bases are a match to TRBD1. The CDR3 consists of 14 residues. J was trimmed by 5 bases and V by 4 bases; bases with no gene match: 2. CDR1 and CDR2 from the germline V gene are MGHRA and YSYEKL. CDR3 protein: CASSLGTGDQPQHF. As DNA, the CDR3 is TGCGCCAGCAGCCTCGGGACAGGGGATCAGCCCCAGCATTTT.

The V gene is TRBV5-6, the J gene TRBJ1-2; 8 nucleotides line up with TRBD1. After removal of 4 bases from V and 4 bases from J, the junction contained 6 bases not matched to a gene. CDR3 length: 14 residues. CDR1 SGHDT and CDR2 YYEEEE come from the germline V gene. The DNA for the CDR3 is TGTGCCAGCAGCGCCACTGACAGGGGCTATGGCTACACCTTC. Translation gives CASSATDRGYGYTF.

The V gene is TRBV7-9, the J gene TRBJ2-1; 10 bases are a match to TRBD1. Germline-derived CDR1 and CDR2 are SEHNR and FQNEAQ (reference sequence). This CDR3 is 16 amino acids long. Trimming took 5 bases from V and 6 from J; bases not matched to a gene: 10. This CDR3 reads CASSPWADRGANEQFF. The CDR3 DNA follows: TGTGCCAGCAGCCCCTGGGCGGACAGGGGGGCCAATGAGCAGTTCTTC.

The J gene is TRBJ2-7, the V gene TRBV5-5, with a weak D call TRBD1 (6 bases). V gave up 1 base and J gave up 4 bases, with 15 bases separating them. Germline CDR1 SGHKS, CDR2 YYEKEE (reference sequence). The CDR3 spans 15 residues. CDR3 sequence (DNA): TGTGCCAGCAGCTTGAGGCAGGGGATACGTTACGAGCAGTACTTC. Its protein is CASSLRQGIRYEQYF.

The rearrangement uses TRBV28 and TRBJ2-5; 7 bases are shared with TRBD1. With V trimmed by 6 bases and J by 7 bases, 8 bases remained unmatched. In germline, CDR1 is MDHEN, CDR2 SYDVKM. The length of the CDR3 is 13 residues. Here the CDR3 reads CASRRQGRRTQYF. Written as DNA, the CDR3 is TGTGCCAGCAGGAGACAGGGCCGGAGGACCCAGTACTTC.

This rearrangement joins TRBV28 to TRBJ1-3; 8 bases map to TRBD1. CDR1 and CDR2 (germline): MDHEN, SYDVKM. This CDR3 has 17 residues. With V trimmed by 5 bases and J by 6 bases, 15 bases remained unmatched. The CDR3 protein is CASSAVSGGFSANTIYF. Written as DNA, the CDR3 is TGTGCCAGCAGTGCCGTCTCAGGGGGCTTTTCCGCAAACACCATATATTTT.

The chain links TRBV5-1 to TRBJ2-1, with 14 bases lining up with TRBD2. The germline CDR1 and CDR2 sequences are SGHRS and YFSETQ. V lost 7 bases, J lost 2 bases, and 2 bases stayed unmatched. The CDR3 covers 15 residues. The CDR3 protein is CASRLAGGTYNEQFF. In DNA form, the CDR3 reads TGCGCCAGCCGACTAGCGGGAGGGACCTACAATGAGCAGTTCTTC.

The rearrangement links TRBV28 to TRBJ2-3, with D possibly TRBD2 on 6 matching bases. The CDR3 is made up of 19 amino acids. Trimming left V 5 bases short and J 4 bases short, with 28 bases between. Germline loops: CDR1 MDHEN, CDR2 SYDVKM. CDR3 bases: TGTGCCAGCAGTCCACACAAACCGGGACTCATCAGTCGGCCAGATACGCAGTATTTT. Its protein product is CASSPHKPGLISRPDTQYF.

With regard to this clone: One end of the junction varies from germline; a read error may be responsible. This chain uses TRBV7-7 with TRBJ1-1; possible D gene TRBD1, 5 bases. The CDR3 is made up of 13 amino acids. Germline assignment: CDR1 SSHAT and CDR2 FNYEAQ (reference sequence). The CDR3: CASSLGQNTEAFF. DNA for the CDR3: TGTGCTAGCAGCTTAGGACAGAACACTGAAGCTTTCTTT.

This sequence joins TRBV7-2 and TRBJ2-3; 9 bases fit TRBD1. CDR3 length: 16 amino acids. Looked up from germline, CDR1 is SGHTA and CDR2 is FQGNSA. With 5 bases clipped from V and 3 bases from J, the junction kept 9 bases outside the gene matches. CDR3 sequence reads: CASSPAGTGLTDTQYF. CDR3 sequence (DNA): TGTGCCAGCAGCCCAGCCGGGACAGGGTTGACAGATACGCAGTATTTT.

This chain connects TRBV2 to TRBJ2-2; D remains ambiguous. The CDR3 consists of 15 residues. Germline-derived CDR1 and CDR2 are SNHLY and FYNNEI. V lost 6 bases, J lost 1 base, and 12 bases lay in between. In DNA, the CDR3 is TGTGCCAGCAGCGAGGCCCAAGTGAACACCGGGGAGCTGTTTTTT. Its translation: CASSEAQVNTGELFF.

V is TRBV5-4 and J is TRBJ1-1; a weak D match, TRBD1 (5 bases). V lost 4 bases, J lost 8 bases, and 15 bases lay in between. Germline values: CDR1 SGHNT, CDR2 YYREEE (reference sequence). CDR3 length: 13 residues. The CDR3 is CASSETRDFEAFF. Written as DNA, the CDR3 is TGTGCCAGCAGCGAAACCAGGGATTTCGAAGCTTTCTTT.